These T cell receptor beta chains were read from a single sample in a study of human T cells and chemical hapten exposure. MiXCR, run by TCRdb on the RACE reads, gives a single entry per CDR3 protein. The sample yields roughly 380,000 distinct CDR3 sequences, under 6.5% seen once. Sequences were derived from whole blood, sampled in connection with sensitization to the hapten diphenylcyclopropenone (DPC). Every receptor here comes from a woman aged 18-29 years with alopecia areata. Some clones in this sample may be carry-over from other donors' samples. Each CDR3 is given with its conserved first and last residue. A D gene is named only where the DNA matches it firmly. Size values are once, few and many counts, or a class for expanded clones, and some rows have none.

TRBJ2-3	TRBV7-2	TRBD2	few	TGTGCCAGCAGCTCACTAGCGGGGGGGCTCGATACGCAGTATTTT	CASSSLAGGLDTQYF
TRBJ1-1	TRBV6-2/TRBV6-3	.	.	TGTGCCGGCAGTTACCAAGGGATAGCTGAAGCTTTCTTT	CAGSYQGIAEAFF
TRBJ2-5	TRBV7-2	TRBD1	.	TGTGCCAGCAGCTCGACAGGGGGTGTAGAGACCCAGTACTTC	CASSSTGGVETQYF
TRBJ1-2	TRBV18	.	.	TGTGTCAGCTCACCAGATGTGGGCATAGACTATGGCTACACCTTC	CVSSPDVGIDYGYTF
TRBJ2-1	TRBV6-6	TRBD2	few	TGTGCCAGCAGTTACTCGATTGGACTAGCGGGGGGTTATAATGAGCAGTTCTTC	CASSYSIGLAGGYNEQFF
TRBJ1-1	TRBV5-4	TRBD1	many	TGTGCCAGCAGCTCAAGGACAGGGGGTGTTACTGAAGCTTTCTTT	CASSSRTGGVTEAFF
TRBJ1-4	TRBV6-6	TRBD1	.	TGTGCCAGCAGTTACCCTGGGACAGGGGTTGAAAAACTGTTTTTT	CASSYPGTGVEKLFF
TRBJ2-5	TRBV6-2/TRBV6-3	.	.	TGTGCCAGCAGTTTTCCGGGGCGGGGAGAGTATGAGACCCAGTACTTC	CASSFPGRGEYETQYF
TRBJ2-7	TRBV5-6	TRBD1	few	TGTGCCAGCAGCTACGACAGGGGCAACGACGAGCAGTACTTC	CASSYDRGNDEQYF
TRBJ1-5	TRBV29-1	TRBD1	few	TGCAGCGTTGGACAGGGGACCCGCAATCAGCCCCAGCATTTT	CSVGQGTRNQPQHF
TRBJ1-5	TRBV7-9	.	many	TGTGCCAGCAGCCCAGGCGGGACCTTAGGCAATCAGCCCCAGCATTTT	CASSPGGTLGNQPQHF
TRBJ2-1	TRBV28	.	.	TGTGCCAGCGCCCAGGGCGGAGGCGATGAGCAGTTCTTC	CASAQGGGDEQFF
TRBJ2-7	TRBV12-3/TRBV12-4	.	.	TGTGCCACCTCCCAAGGGCAGGGTCGGGAGCAGTACTTC	CATSQGQGREQYF
TRBJ1-2	TRBV11-2	.	few	TGTGCCAGCTCCAGAGAGAGGGGGTACTATGGCTACACCTTC	CASSRERGYYGYTF
TRBJ2-3	TRBV5-5	TRBD2	.	TGTGCCAGCGGCTTCGCCCCGATACTAGCGGGGGACACAGATACGCAGTATTTT	CASGFAPILAGDTDTQYF
TRBJ2-3	TRBV29-1	TRBD1	many	TGCAGCGTTATACGAGGGGGCTATATAGATACGCAGTATTTT	CSVIRGGYIDTQYF
TRBJ1-5	TRBV28	.	few	TGTGCCACCACAGAGGACAGTAGCAATCAGCCCCAGCATTTT	CATTEDSSNQPQHF
TRBJ2-3	TRBV20-1	TRBD2	.	TGCAGCCTGTCAGGCGGGGGAACGAGCACAGATACGCAGTATTTT	CSLSGGGTSTDTQYF
TRBJ2-3	TRBV7-2	.	many	TGTGCCAGCAGCTCCACCACAGATACGCAGTATTTT	CASSSTTDTQYF
TRBJ2-3	TRBV11-2	.	.	TGTGCCAGCAGCTTTGATCCGGCGGGAGATACGCAGTATTTT	CASSFDPAGDTQYF
TRBJ1-5	TRBV4-3	.	few	TGCGCCAGCAGCCAAGAGGAACGCCAGCCCCAGCATTTT	CASSQEERQPQHF
TRBJ1-2	TRBV20-1	TRBD1	few	TGCAGTGCCCGTACTCGGGACAGAGCGCCGTATGGCTACACCTTC	CSARTRDRAPYGYTF
TRBJ2-5	TRBV2	TRBD2	few	TGTGCCAGCAGTGGGACTAGCGGGGGTTTCCAAGAGACCCAGTACTTC	CASSGTSGGFQETQYF
TRBJ2-5	TRBV28	.	many	TGTGCCAGCAGTTTAGTCCTCAGGAGAGAGACCCAGTACTTC	CASSLVLRRETQYF
TRBJ2-1	TRBV11-3	.	few	TGTGCCAGCAGCTTAGTAGGGAACAATGAGCAGTTCTTC	CASSLVGNNEQFF
TRBJ1-2	TRBV6-6	.	.	TGTGCCAGCAGTTACTCTGGGGGACGTTATGGCTACACCTTC	CASSYSGGRYGYTF
TRBJ2-7	TRBV7-3	TRBD2	many	TGTGCCAGCAGCTTATACTCGGAGGGAGCCCCAGCGGGGGGCTCCTACGAGCAGTACTTC	CASSLYSEGAPAGGSYEQYF
TRBJ1-6	TRBV6-5	.	many	TGTGCCAGCACGTATAGGCAGGGCGGTAATTCACCCCTCCACTTT	CASTYRQGGNSPLHF
TRBJ1-1	TRBV28	TRBD1	many	TGTGCCAGCAGTTTATCGGCAGGGGGAGCGACTGAAGCTTTCTTT	CASSLSAGGATEAFF
TRBJ2-3	TRBV20-1	.	.	TGCAGTGCTAGTCCAAGAAACCGTTCTAGCACAGATACGCAGTATTTT	CSASPRNRSSTDTQYF
TRBJ2-2	TRBV4-2	.	few	TGTGCCAGCAGCCCTACCCAGGGGGAGGGCACCGGGGAGCTGTTTTTT	CASSPTQGEGTGELFF
TRBJ2-3	TRBV5-4	.	.	TGTGCCAGCAGCTTGGACAGAACCCATGGGAGCACAGATACGCAGTATTTT	CASSLDRTHGSTDTQYF
TRBJ1-1	TRBV12-5	.	many	TGTGCTAGTGGTTTGGTATCGGGTCGGACTGAAGCTTTCTTT	CASGLVSGRTEAFF
TRBJ1-5	TRBV20-1	.	.	TGCAGTGCTAGTGGTGGCCGGGCTTATAGCAATCAGCCCCAGCATTTT	CSASGGRAYSNQPQHF
TRBJ1-2	TRBV7-8	.	many	TGTGCCAGCAGCTTAACCATACTTTCTGGCTACACCTTC	CASSLTILSGYTF
TRBJ2-1	TRBV4-2	TRBD2	few	TGTGCCAGCAGCCCGATTAGCGGGGGGGCCAACAATGAGCAGTTCTTC	CASSPISGGANNEQFF
TRBJ2-5	TRBV3-1	.	few	TGTGCCAGCAGCCATAAAGGTCAAGAGACCCAGTACTTC	CASSHKGQETQYF
TRBJ2-7	TRBV6-2/TRBV6-3	.	many	TGTGCCAGCAGTTTTAGAGTGAGCTCCTACGAGCAGTACTTC	CASSFRVSSYEQYF
TRBJ2-3	TRBV7-2	.	many	TGTGCCAGCAGCTTAGACAGGGCCACAGATACGCAGTATTTT	CASSLDRATDTQYF
TRBJ1-6	TRBV7-3	.	many	TGTGCCAGCAGCTCGACATTTTATAATTCACCCCTCCACTTT	CASSSTFYNSPLHF
TRBJ1-5	TRBV12-3/TRBV12-4	TRBD1	few	TGTGCCAGCAGTTCTCAGGGGGATTATCAGCCCCAGCATTTT	CASSSQGDYQPQHF